These 13 T cell receptor beta chains came from one sample sequenced in a study of T cell repertoires in cytomegalovirus infection. Each CDR3 protein gets one entry after TCRdb re-called the reads with MiXCR. The sample carries some 400,000 distinct CDR3 sequences, 31% recorded once. The sequenced sample consisted of PBMCs. The receptor set was obtained from a human donor in good health (CMV status not recorded). Some clones in this sample may be carry-over from other donors' samples.

The rearrangement uses TRBV6-1 and TRBJ1-2, with TRBD1 as a possible D gene (5 bases). There are 15 residues in the CDR3. Germline assignment: CDR1 MNHNS and CDR2 SASEGT. Trimming left V 5 bases short and J 7 bases short, with 20 bases between. CDR3 DNA: TGTGCCAGCAGTCACCCCTCGGCAGGGCAGGGTGGCTACACCTTC. Protein product: CASSHPSAGQGGYTF.

The chain recombines TRBV7-6 with TRBJ1-4, with D perhaps TRBD1 (5 bases). The V and J ends lost 4 bases and 7 bases respectively, with 10 bases between them. The CDR3 contains 13 residues. Germline V lookup: CDR1 SGHVS, CDR2 FNYEAQ. CDR3 DNA: TGTGCCAGCAGCTGGGGGGGGGGTGAAAAACTGTTTTTT. This codes for CASSWGGGEKLFF.

This clonotype was recorded many times. This chain uses TRBV12-3 or TRBV12-4 with TRBJ1-2, with D perhaps TRBD1 (6 bases). Deletions cut 7 bases from V and 7 bases from J, with 16 bases between. The CDR3 loop spans 13 amino acids. CDR3 in amino acids: CASTEQGEGGYTF. The CDR3 DNA reads TGTGCCAGCACCGAACAGGGAGAAGGTGGCTACACCTTC.

The rearrangement joins TRBV2 to TRBJ2-3, with D perhaps matching TRBD2 (5 bases). V lost 3 bases to trimming and J lost 4 bases, with 14 bases between them. Germline V gene lookup returns CDR1 SNHLY and CDR2 FYNNEI. This CDR3 region has 15 residues. CDR3 DNA: TGTGCCAGCAGTGATAACGGGCTAGCCTCAGATACGCAGTATTTT. This codes for CASSDNGLASDTQYF.

This clonotype appeared a few times. The chain has TRBV6-1 and TRBJ2-5; no clear D gene. The V and J ends lost 10 bases and 5 bases respectively, with 17 bases between them. This CDR3 is 13 amino acids long. The germline V gene has CDR1 MNHNS and CDR2 SASEGT. The CDR3 bases are TGTGCCACCTTAGATGACGGCCTGGAGACCCAGTACTTC. It yields the protein CATLDDGLETQYF.

This chain links TRBV6-1 with TRBJ1-5, with D maybe TRBD1 (6 bases). Germline-derived CDR1 and CDR2 are MNHNS and SASEGT. This CDR3 has 15 residues. The V gene lost 1 base and the J gene lost 7 bases, with 14 bases spanning the gap. The CDR3 sequence: CASSEDDGGAQPQHF. CDR3 nucleotides: TGTGCCAGCAGTGAAGACGATGGGGGGGCACAGCCCCAGCATTTT.

The chain employs TRBV6-1 and TRBJ2-6, with a tentative D call TRBD1 (6 bases). V was cut by 2 bases and J by 0 bases, with 23 bases left in between. The CDR3 has 21 residues. Germline-derived CDR1 and CDR2 are MNHNS and SASEGT. Written as DNA, the CDR3 is TGTGCCAGCAGTGAAATTCCTGCGTTTCAGGGGCGATTCTCTGGGGCCAACGTCCTGACTTTC. Residues: CASSEIPAFQGRFSGANVLTF.

This clonotype came up a few times. The chain uses TRBV15 and TRBJ2-7; D gene unclear. Trimming pared 2 bases from V and 3 bases from J, leaving 11 bases between. CDR1 is LNHNV and CDR2 is YYDKDF in the germline V gene (reference sequence). The CDR3 totals 14 residues. Here the CDR3 reads CATSRTGPLYEQYF. In nucleotides, the CDR3 is TGTGCCACCAGCAGAACCGGCCCCCTCTACGAGCAGTACTTC.

The V and J genes are TRBV7-9 and TRBJ2-3; 13 nucleotides align to TRBD2. V lost 3 bases to trimming and J lost 0 bases; unmatched junction nucleotides: 12. The CDR3 loop spans 20 amino acids. Looked up from germline, CDR1 is SEHNR and CDR2 is FQNEAQ (reference sequence). The CDR3 reads CASSFPTSGGAVPSTDTQYF. The CDR3 DNA follows: TGTGCCAGCAGCTTCCCTACTAGCGGGGGGGCGGTCCCAAGCACAGATACGCAGTATTTT.

This clonotype turned up a few times. The V gene is TRBV11-1, the J gene TRBJ2-5, with 13 bases lining up with TRBD2. From germline, CDR1 is SGHAT and CDR2 FQDESV (reference sequence). The V gene end was trimmed by 5 bases and the J gene end by 5 bases; junction bases not matched to a gene: 11. The CDR3 runs 17 residues. The DNA for the CDR3 is TGTGCCAGCAGCCCAGGACTAGCGGGGGATCTTCATGAGACCCAGTACTTC. Translation gives CASSPGLAGDLHETQYF. Filled out from reference TRBV11-1 and TRBJ2-5, the complete variable domain reads EAEVAQSPRYKITEKSQAVAFWCDPISGHATLYWYRQILGQGPELLVQFQDESVVDDSQLPKDRFSAERLKGVDSTLKIQPAELGDSAMYLCASSPGLAGDLHETQYFGPGTRLLVL.

This clonotype has only a few counts. CDR3 sequence: CASTRSVEKSNQPQHF. The DNA for the CDR3 is TGTGCCAGCACCCGGTCGGTAGAGAAGAGCAATCAGCCCCAGCATTTT. The rearrangement links TRBV5-5 to TRBJ1-5; D is unresolved. Germline-derived CDR1 and CDR2 are SGHKS and YYEKEE (reference sequence). The CDR3 loop spans 16 amino acids. The V gene lost 6 bases and the J gene lost 1 base, with 17 bases spanning the gap.

The genes are TRBV6-6 and TRBJ1-3, with D tentatively TRBD1 (6 bases). Trimming pared 4 bases from V and 7 bases from J, leaving 11 bases between. The CDR3 length is 13 residues. Germline CDR1 reads MNHNY; CDR2 reads SVGAGI (reference sequence). The CDR3 region has the DNA TGTGCCAGCAGTTGGGACAATGCGAACACCATATATTTT. Its translation: CASSWDNANTIYF.

This clonotype has at least ten counts. The chain combines TRBV28 with TRBJ2-5, with 8 bases lining up with TRBD1. Germline CDR1 MDHEN, CDR2 SYDVKM. The V and J ends lost 3 bases and 1 base, in that order; junction bases with no gene match: 7. The CDR3 has 16 amino acids. The CDR3 DNA reads TGTGCCAGCAGTTTCCCCCGGGACAGGTCCCAAGAGACCCAGTACTTC. It codes for CASSFPRDRSQETQYF.